Following are 4 T cell receptor beta chains from one sample sequenced in a study of T cell responses to AZD1222 COVID-19 vaccine. The repertoire was sequenced with immunoSEQ multiplex PCR; TCRdb's copy has only in-frame clones and lacks some. Here the sample spans around 180,000 clones, around 92% being singletons. Sample: peripheral blood, taken on day 0 of AZD1222 vaccination. These receptors were taken from an adult in good health.

This clone was seen ten or more times. The V gene is TRBV6-2 or TRBV6-3, the J gene TRBJ1-5, with D possibly being TRBD1 (6 bases). Germline assignment: CDR1 MNHEY and CDR2 SVGEGT. The length of the CDR3 is 15 residues. The V end was cut by 0 bases, the J end by 5 bases, with 11 bases between. The CDR3 nucleotides read TGTGCCAGCAGTTACTCGAGCAGGGGAGATCAGCCCCAGCATTTT. Protein: CASSYSSRGDQPQHF.

This clone appeared once. This chain links TRBV5-1 with TRBJ1-2; D is perhaps TRBD1 (5 bases). V dropped 4 bases and J dropped 4 bases, with 17 bases sitting between them. The germline CDR1 and CDR2 sequences are SGHRS and YFSETQ. This CDR3 has 15 residues. The CDR3 loop is CASSPAGSAVYGYTF. CDR3 coding DNA: TGCGCCAGCAGCCCAGCAGGGAGTGCTGTCTATGGCTACACCTTC.

This chain uses TRBV18 with TRBJ1-1; D may be TRBD1 (5 bases). The CDR3 loop spans 11 amino acids. Germline CDR1 is KGHSH and CDR2 is LQKENI. V lost 4 bases to trimming and J lost 6 bases, with 6 bases between them. The CDR3 is CASSRGAEAFF. Here the CDR3 DNA reads TGTGCCAGCTCACGGGGGGCTGAAGCTTTCTTT. Full variable domain (missing parts from reference TRBV18 and TRBJ1-1): NAGVMQNPRHLVRRRGQEARLRCSPMKGHSHVYWYRQLPEEGLKFMVYLQKENIIDESGMPKERFSAEFPKEGPSILRIQQVVRGDSAAYFCASSRGAEAFFGQGTRLTVV.

Notes on this clone: Relative to the germline gene, one junction end is altered; a read error may explain this. The V call is TRBV6-1, the J call TRBJ1-2; D is unresolved. CDR3 length equals 13 residues. Germline V gene data show CDR1 as MNHNS and CDR2 as SASEGT. The CDR3: CASSEGRGNGYTF. The CDR3 region has the DNA TGTGCCAGCAGCGAAGGAAGAGGTAATGGCTACACCTTC.